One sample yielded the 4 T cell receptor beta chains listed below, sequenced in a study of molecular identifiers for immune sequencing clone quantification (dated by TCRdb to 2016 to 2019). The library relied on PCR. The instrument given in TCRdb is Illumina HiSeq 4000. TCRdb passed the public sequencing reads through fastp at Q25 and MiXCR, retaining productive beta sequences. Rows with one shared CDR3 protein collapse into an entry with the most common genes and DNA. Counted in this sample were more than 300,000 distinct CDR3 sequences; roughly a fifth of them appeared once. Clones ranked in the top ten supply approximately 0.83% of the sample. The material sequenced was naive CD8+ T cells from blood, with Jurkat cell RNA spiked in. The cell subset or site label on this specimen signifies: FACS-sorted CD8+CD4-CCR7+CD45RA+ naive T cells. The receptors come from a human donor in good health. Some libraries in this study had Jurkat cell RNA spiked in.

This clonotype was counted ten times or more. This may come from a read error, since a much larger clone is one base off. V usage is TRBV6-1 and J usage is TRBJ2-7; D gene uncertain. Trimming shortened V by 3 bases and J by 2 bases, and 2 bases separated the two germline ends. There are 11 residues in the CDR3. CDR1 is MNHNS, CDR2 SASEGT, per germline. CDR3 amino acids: CASSDPYEQYF. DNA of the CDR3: TGTGCCAGCAGTGACCCCTACGAGCAGTACTTC.

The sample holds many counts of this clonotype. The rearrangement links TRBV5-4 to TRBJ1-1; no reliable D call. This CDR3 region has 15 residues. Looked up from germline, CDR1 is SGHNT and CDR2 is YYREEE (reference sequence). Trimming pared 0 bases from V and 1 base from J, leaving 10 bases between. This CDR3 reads CASSLEWSENTEAFF. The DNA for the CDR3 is TGTGCCAGCAGCTTGGAGTGGTCAGAGAACACTGAAGCTTTCTTT.

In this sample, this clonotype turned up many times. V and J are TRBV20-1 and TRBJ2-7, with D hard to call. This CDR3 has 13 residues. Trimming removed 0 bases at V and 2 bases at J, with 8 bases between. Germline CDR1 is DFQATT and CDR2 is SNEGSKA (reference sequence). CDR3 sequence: CSARDSATYEQYF. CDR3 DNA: TGCAGTGCTAGAGATTCCGCTACCTACGAGCAGTACTTC.

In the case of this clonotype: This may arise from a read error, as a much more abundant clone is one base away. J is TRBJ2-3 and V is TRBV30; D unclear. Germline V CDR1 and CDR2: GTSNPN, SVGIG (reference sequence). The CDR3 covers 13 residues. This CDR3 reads CAWSLTPPDTQCF. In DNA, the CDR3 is TGTGCCTGGAGTCTGACTCCCCCAGATACGCAGTGTTTT.